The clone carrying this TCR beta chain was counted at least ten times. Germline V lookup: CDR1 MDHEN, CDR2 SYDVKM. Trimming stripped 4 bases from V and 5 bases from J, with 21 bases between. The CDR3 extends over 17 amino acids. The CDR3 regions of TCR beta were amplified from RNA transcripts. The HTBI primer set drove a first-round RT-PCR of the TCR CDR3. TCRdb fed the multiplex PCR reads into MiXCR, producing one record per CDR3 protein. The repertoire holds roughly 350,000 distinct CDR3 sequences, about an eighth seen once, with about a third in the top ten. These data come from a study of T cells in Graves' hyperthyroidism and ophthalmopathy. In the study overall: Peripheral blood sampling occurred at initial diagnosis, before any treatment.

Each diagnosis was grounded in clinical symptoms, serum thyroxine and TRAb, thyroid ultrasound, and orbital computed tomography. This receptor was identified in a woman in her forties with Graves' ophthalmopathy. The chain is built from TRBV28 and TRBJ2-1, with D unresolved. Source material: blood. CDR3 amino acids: CASSSVRTWLLHNEQFF. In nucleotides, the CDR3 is TGTGCCAGCAGTTCGGTTCGAACCTGGCTTCTCCACAATGAGCAGTTCTTC. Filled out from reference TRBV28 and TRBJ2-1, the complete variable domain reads DVKVTQSSRYLVKRTGEKVFLECVQDMDHENMFWYRQDPGLGLRLIYFSYDVKMKEKGDIPEGYSVSREKKERFSLILESASTNQTSMYLCASSSVRTWLLHNEQFFGPGTRLTVL.